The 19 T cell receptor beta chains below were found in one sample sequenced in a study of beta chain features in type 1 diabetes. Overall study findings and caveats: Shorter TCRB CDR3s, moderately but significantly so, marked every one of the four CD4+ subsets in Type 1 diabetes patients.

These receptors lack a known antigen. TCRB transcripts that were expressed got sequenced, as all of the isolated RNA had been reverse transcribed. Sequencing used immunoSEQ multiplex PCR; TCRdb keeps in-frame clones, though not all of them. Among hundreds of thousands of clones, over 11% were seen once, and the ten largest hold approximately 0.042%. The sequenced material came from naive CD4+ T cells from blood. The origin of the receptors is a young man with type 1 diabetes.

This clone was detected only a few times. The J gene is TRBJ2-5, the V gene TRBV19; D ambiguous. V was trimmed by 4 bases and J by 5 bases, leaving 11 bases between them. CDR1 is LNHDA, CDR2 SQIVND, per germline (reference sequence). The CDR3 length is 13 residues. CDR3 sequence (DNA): TGTGCCAGTAGTACTCGAGAAAGGGAGACCCAGTACTTC. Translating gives CASSTRERETQYF.

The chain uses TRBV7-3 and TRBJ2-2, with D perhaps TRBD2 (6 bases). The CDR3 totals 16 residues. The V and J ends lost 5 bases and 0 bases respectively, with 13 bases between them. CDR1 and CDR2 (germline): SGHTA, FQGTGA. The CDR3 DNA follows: TGTGCCAGCAGCCCCGCGGGACCTCCGAACACCGGGGAGCTGTTTTTT. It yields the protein CASSPAGPPNTGELFF.

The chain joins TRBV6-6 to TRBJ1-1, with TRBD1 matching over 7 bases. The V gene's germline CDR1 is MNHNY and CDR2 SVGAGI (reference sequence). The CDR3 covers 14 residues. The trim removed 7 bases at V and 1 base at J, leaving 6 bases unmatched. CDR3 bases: TGTGCCAGCACCTTGCGGACAGGGAACACTGAAGCTTTCTTT. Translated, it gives CASTLRTGNTEAFF.

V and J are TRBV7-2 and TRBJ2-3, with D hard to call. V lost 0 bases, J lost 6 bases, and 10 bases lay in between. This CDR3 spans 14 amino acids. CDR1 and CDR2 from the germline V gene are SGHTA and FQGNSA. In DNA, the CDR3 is TGTGCCAGCAGCTTAGCGTCGAATTGGGATACGCAGTATTTT. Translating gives CASSLASNWDTQYF.

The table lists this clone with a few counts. DNA of the CDR3: TGTGCCAGCAGCTTAAGCAGGGTTTCGGCCGGGGAGCTGTTTTTT. It is translated as CASSLSRVSAGELFF. The J gene is TRBJ2-2, the V gene TRBV7-3; perhaps TRBD1 as D (5 bases). CDR1 SGHTA and CDR2 FQGTGA come from the germline V gene. The CDR3 totals 15 residues. V was clipped by 1 base and J by 6 bases, with 12 bases between them. The full variable domain, completed using reference TRBV7-3 and TRBJ2-2, is GAGVSQTPSNKVTEKGKYVELRCDPISGHTALYWYRQSLGQGPEFLIYFQGTGAADDSGLPNDRFFAVRPEGSVSTLKIQRTERGDSAVYLCASSLSRVSAGELFFGEGSRLTVL.

The CDR3 DNA follows: TGTGCCAGCAGCTTATTAACAGGGACGATCACCGGGGAGCTGTTTTTT. Amino acid sequence: CASSLLTGTITGELFF. The V call is TRBV5-5, the J call TRBJ2-2, with a tentative D call TRBD1 (6 bases). The CDR3 is 16 residues long. The germline V gene encodes CDR1 SGHKS and CDR2 YYEKEE (reference sequence). V was clipped by 2 bases and J by 4 bases, with 15 bases between them.

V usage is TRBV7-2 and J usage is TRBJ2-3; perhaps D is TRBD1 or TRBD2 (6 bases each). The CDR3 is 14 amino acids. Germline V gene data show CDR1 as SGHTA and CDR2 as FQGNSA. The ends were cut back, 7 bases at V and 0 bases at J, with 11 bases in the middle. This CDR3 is CASIGGISTDTQYF. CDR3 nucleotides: TGTGCCAGCATCGGGGGCATTAGCACAGATACGCAGTATTTT.

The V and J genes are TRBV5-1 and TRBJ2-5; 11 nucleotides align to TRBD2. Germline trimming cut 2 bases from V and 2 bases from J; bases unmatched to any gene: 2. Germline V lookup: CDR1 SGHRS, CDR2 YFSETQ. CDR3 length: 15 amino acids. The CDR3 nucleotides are TGCGCCAGCAGCTTTTTAGCGGGAGGGCAAGAGACCCAGTACTTC. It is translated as CASSFLAGGQETQYF.

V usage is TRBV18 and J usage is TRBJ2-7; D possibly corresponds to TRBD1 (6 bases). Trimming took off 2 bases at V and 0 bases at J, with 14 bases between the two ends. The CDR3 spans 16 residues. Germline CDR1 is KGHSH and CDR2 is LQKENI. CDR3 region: CASSPRQAASSYEQYF. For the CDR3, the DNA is TGTGCCAGCTCACCAAGACAGGCCGCCAGCTCCTACGAGCAGTACTTC.

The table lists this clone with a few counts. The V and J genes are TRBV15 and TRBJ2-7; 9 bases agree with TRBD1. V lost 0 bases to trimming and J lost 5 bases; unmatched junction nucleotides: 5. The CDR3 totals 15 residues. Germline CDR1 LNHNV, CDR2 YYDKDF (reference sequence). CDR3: CATSRDPGQGHEQYF. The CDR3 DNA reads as TGTGCCACCAGCAGAGACCCGGGACAGGGCCACGAGCAGTACTTC.

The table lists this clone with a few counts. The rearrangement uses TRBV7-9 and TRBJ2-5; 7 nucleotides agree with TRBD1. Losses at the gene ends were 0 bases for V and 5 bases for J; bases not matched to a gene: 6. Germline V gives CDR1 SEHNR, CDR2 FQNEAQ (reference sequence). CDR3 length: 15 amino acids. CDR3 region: CASSLARQGQETQYF. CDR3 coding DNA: TGTGCCAGCAGCTTAGCCAGACAGGGTCAGGAGACCCAGTACTTC.

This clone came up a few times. CDR3 loop: CAATPWGGTDTQYF. The CDR3 bases are TGTGCCGCCACCCCCTGGGGAGGCACAGATACGCAGTATTTT. The chain has TRBV10-3 and TRBJ2-3, with D perhaps TRBD2 (5 bases). Germline-derived CDR1 and CDR2 are ENHRY and SYGVKD. Trimming removed 11 bases from V and 1 base from J, with 16 bases in between. CDR3 length: 14 amino acids.

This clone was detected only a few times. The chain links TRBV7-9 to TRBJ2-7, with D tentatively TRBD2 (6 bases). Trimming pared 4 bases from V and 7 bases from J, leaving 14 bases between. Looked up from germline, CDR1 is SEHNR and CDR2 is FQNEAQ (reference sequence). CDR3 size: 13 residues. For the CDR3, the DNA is TGTGCCAGCAGCTGGGACTCCCTGGGGGAGCAGTACTTC. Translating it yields CASSWDSLGEQYF.

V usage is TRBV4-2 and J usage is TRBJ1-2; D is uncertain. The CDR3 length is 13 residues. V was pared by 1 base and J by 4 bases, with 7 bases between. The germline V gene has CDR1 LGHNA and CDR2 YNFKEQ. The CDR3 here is CASSQVTTYGYTF. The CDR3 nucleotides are TGTGCCAGCAGCCAAGTAACTACCTATGGCTACACCTTC.

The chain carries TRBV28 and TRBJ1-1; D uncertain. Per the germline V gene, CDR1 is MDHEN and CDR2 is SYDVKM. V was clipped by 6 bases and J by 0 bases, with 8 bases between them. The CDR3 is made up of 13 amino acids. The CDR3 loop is CASSQTMNTEAFF. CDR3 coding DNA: TGTGCCAGCAGCCAGACAATGAACACTGAAGCTTTCTTT.

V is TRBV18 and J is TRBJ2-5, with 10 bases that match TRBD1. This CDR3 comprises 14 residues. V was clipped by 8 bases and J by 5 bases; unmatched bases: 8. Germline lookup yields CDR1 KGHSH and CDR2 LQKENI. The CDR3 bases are TGTGCCAGCCAACCGGGACAGGGGATCGAGACCCAGTACTTC. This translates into CASQPGQGIETQYF. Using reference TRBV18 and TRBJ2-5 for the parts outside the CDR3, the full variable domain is NAGVMQNPRHLVRRRGQEARLRCSPMKGHSHVYWYRQLPEEGLKFMVYLQKENIIDESGMPKERFSAEFPKEGPSILRIQQVVRGDSAAYFCASQPGQGIETQYFGPGTRLLVL.

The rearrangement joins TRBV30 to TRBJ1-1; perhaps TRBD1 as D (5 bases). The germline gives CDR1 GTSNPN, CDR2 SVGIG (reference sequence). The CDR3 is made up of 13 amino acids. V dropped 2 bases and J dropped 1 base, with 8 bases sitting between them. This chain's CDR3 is CAWSLRGNTEAFF. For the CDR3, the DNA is TGTGCCTGGAGTCTAAGGGGGAACACTGAAGCTTTCTTT.

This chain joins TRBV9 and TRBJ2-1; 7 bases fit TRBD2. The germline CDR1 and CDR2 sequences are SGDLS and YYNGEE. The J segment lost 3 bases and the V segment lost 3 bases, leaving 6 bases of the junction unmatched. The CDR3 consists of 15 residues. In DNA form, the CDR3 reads TGTGCCAGCAGCGCAGCGGGGAGTCACTACAATGAGCAGTTCTTC. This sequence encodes CASSAAGSHYNEQFF.

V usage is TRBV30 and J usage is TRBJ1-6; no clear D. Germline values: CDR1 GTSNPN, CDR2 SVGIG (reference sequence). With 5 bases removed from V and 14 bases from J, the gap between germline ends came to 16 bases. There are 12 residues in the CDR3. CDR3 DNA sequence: TGTGCCTGGGCGCCGATGATAGCAACCCTCCACTTT. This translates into CAWAPMIATLHF.